The subject of this entry is one T cell receptor beta chain. The data originate from a study of patients and donors after allogeneic stem cell transplantation. Germline values: CDR1 MDHEN, CDR2 SYDVKM. V was cut by 5 bases and J by 0 bases, with 14 bases left in between. CDR3 length equals 16 residues. In TCRdb, the RT-PCR reads were re-called with MiXCR into one record per CDR3 protein. Of fewer than 25,000 distinct CDR3 sequences listed, about 30% were seen once; the top ten hold roughly half. The V gene is TRBV28, the J gene TRBJ1-5; D is ambiguous. Sequencing input: blood, either unsorted or a sorted T cell fraction (not recorded which). The receptor was derived from a human donor who was either an allogeneic HSCT recipient or a stem cell or donor lymphocyte infusion donor (not recorded which). It is not recorded whose cells these are; they may come from a transplant donor. The CDR3 loop is CASSHKYRSSNQPQHF. The CDR3 DNA sequence: TGTGCCAGCAGTCACAAATACAGATCTAGCAATCAGCCCCAGCATTTT.